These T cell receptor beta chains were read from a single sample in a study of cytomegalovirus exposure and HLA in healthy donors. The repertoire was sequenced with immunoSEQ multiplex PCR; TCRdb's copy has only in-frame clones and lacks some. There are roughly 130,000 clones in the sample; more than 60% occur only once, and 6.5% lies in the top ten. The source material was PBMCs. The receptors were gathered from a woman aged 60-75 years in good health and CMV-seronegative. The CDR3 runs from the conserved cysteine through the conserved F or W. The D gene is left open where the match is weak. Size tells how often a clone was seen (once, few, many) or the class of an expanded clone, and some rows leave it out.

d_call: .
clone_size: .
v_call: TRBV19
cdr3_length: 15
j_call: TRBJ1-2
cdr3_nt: TGTGCCAGTAGTCCGACCGGACAGTCGGTCCGTGGCTACACCTTC
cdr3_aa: CASSPTGQSVRGYTF

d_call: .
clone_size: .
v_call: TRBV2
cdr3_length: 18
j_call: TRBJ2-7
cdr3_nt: TGTGCCAGCAGTGATTCGGGAGCCTGGGGTAGGGATCGCTACGAGCAGTACTTC
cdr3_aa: CASSDSGAWGRDRYEQYF

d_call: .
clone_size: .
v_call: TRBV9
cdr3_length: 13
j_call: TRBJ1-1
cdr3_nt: TGTGCCAGCAGCGTATTATGGAACACTGAAGCTTTCTTT
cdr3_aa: CASSVLWNTEAFF

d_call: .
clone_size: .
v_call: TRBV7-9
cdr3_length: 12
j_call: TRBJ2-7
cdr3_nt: TGTGCCAGCGCGCGCCGGGGCTACGAGCAGTACTTC
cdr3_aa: CASARRGYEQYF

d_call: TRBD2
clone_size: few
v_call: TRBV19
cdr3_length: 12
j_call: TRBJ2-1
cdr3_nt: TGTGCCTGTGGGGGGGTCGGCAATGAGCAGTTCTTC
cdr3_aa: CACGGVGNEQFF

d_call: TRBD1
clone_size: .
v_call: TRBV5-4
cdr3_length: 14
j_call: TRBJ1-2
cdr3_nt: TGTGCCAGCAGCTTGGACAGGGGGCATAGGGGCTACACCTTC
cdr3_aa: CASSLDRGHRGYTF

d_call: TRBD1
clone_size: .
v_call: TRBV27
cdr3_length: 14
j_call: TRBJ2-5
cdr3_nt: TGTGCCAGCAGTAGGACAGGGGTACTAGAGACCCAGTACTTC
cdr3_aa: CASSRTGVLETQYF

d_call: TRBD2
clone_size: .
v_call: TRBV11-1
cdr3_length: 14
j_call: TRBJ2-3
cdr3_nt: TGTGCCAGCAGCTTACCCGCGGGAGCAGATACGCAGTATTTT
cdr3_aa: CASSLPAGADTQYF

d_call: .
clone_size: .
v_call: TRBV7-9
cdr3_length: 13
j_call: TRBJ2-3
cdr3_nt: TGTGCCAGCAGCTTAGATGTAACAGATACGCAGTATTTT
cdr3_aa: CASSLDVTDTQYF

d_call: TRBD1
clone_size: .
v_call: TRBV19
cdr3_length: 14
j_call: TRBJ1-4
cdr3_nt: TGTGCCAGTAGTGGTAGCAGGGGGAATGAAAAACTGTTTTTT
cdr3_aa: CASSGSRGNEKLFF

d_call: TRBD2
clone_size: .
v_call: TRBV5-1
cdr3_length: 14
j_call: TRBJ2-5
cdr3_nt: TGCGCCAGCAGCCCCGGGACTAGGTCGGAGACCCAGTACTTC
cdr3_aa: CASSPGTRSETQYF

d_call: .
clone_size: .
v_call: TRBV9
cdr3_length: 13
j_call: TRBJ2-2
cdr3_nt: TGTGCCAGCCTCGACAGCAACACCGGGGAGCTGTTTTTT
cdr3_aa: CASLDSNTGELFF

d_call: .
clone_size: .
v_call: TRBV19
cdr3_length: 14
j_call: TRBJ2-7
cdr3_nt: TGTGCCAGTAGGAAGACAGGAAGCTCCTACGAGCAGTACTTC
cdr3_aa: CASRKTGSSYEQYF

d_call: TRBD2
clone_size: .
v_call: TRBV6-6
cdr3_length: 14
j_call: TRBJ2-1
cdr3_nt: TGTGCCACCTTAGCGGGGGGGCTCCCCAATGAGCAGTTCTTC
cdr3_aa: CATLAGGLPNEQFF

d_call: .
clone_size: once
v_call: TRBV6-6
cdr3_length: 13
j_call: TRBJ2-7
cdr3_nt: TGTGCCACCCAGAGAGCGGGTCTCTACGAGCAGTACTTC
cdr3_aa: CATQRAGLYEQYF

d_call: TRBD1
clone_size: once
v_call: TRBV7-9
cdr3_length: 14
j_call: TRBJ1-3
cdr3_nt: TGTGCCAGCAGCGGCGGACAGGATGGAAACACCATATATTTT
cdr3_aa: CASSGGQDGNTIYF

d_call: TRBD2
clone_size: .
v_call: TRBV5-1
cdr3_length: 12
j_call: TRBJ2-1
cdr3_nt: TGCGCCAGCAGTCTGGGGGGGAACGAGCAGTTCTTC
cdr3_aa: CASSLGGNEQFF

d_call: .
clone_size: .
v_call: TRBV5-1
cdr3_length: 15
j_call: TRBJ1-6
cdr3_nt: TGCGCCAGCAGCTTATCAACAGATTATAATTCACCCCTCCACTTT
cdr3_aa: CASSLSTDYNSPLHF

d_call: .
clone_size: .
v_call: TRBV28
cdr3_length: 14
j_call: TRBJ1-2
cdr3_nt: TGTGCCAGCAGTTTAGAGGGTTCTCTCTATGGCTACACCTTC
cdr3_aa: CASSLEGSLYGYTF

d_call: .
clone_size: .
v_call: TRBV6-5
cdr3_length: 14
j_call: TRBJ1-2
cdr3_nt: TGTGCCAGCACACTGGGCAGGGGATATAATGGCTACACCTTC
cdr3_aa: CASTLGRGYNGYTF